What follows are 9 T cell receptor beta chains derived from one specimen sequenced in a study of T cell responses to AZD1222 COVID-19 vaccine. Repertoires were generated with immunoSEQ multiplex PCR, while TCRdb's copy carries only in-frame clones and drops some. The sample contains 140,000 to 150,000 clones, 85% to 95% of which appear only once. This sample comprised peripheral blood, obtained on day 0 of AZD1222 vaccination. These receptors were obtained from an adult in good health.

The chain uses TRBV10-3 and TRBJ1-4; D gene ambiguous. The ends were cut back, 10 bases at V and 5 bases at J, with 8 bases in the middle. This CDR3 contains 11 residues. CDR1 and CDR2 (germline): ENHRY, SYGVKD. The CDR3 sequence: CATSENEKLFF. In DNA form, the CDR3 reads TGTGCCACCTCAGAAAATGAAAAACTGTTTTTT.

This sequence joins TRBV30 and TRBJ2-4, with 9 bases that match TRBD1. V lost 4 bases and J lost 5; bases outside the gene matches: 3. In germline, CDR1 is GTSNPN, CDR2 SVGIG (reference sequence). The CDR3 extends over 13 amino acids. The CDR3 protein is CAWTGQGQNIQYF. The CDR3 nucleotides are TGTGCCTGGACGGGACAGGGCCAAAACATTCAGTACTTC.

This clone was seen once. This rearrangement joins TRBV18 to TRBJ2-2; 10 nucleotides align to TRBD1. The CDR3 has 16 residues. Germline trimming cut 5 bases from V and 4 bases from J; bases unmatched to any gene: 7. The germline CDR1 and CDR2 sequences are KGHSH and LQKENI. CDR3 amino acids: CASSNDRGRLTGELFF. As DNA, the CDR3 is TGTGCCAGCTCAAATGACAGGGGGCGCCTCACCGGGGAGCTGTTTTTT.

The rearrangement joins TRBV7-9 to TRBJ1-6; 7 nucleotides match TRBD1. After removal of 5 bases from V and 9 bases from J, the junction contained 10 bases not matched to a gene. Looked up from germline, CDR1 is SEHNR and CDR2 is FQNEAQ (reference sequence). The length of the CDR3 is 15 residues. In DNA, the CDR3 is TGTGCCAGCAGCCAACCAACAGGGGTTATTTCACCCCTCCACTTT. Protein product: CASSQPTGVISPLHF.

The chain is built from TRBV2 and TRBJ1-6, with D hard to call. V gave up 7 bases and J gave up 9 bases, with 13 bases separating them. CDR1 and CDR2 (germline): SNHLY, FYNNEI. The CDR3 runs to 13 residues. CDR3 amino acids: CASKGTGSSPLHF. In DNA, the CDR3 is TGTGCCAGCAAGGGTACGGGGAGTTCACCCCTCCACTTT. The entire variable domain, with the rest obtained from reference TRBV2 and TRBJ1-6, is as follows: EPEVTQTPSHQVTQMGQEVILRCVPISNHLYFYWYRQILGQKVEFLVSFYNNEISEKSEIFDDQFSVERPDGSNFTLKIRSTKLEDSAMYFCASKGTGSSPLHFGNGTRLTVT.

This clone was observed a single time. V gene TRBV7-8 combines with J gene TRBJ1-3; weak D call: TRBD1 (5 bases). Germline V gene lookup returns CDR1 SGHVS and CDR2 FQNEAQ. V lost 1 base to trimming and J lost 4 bases, with 11 bases between them. The CDR3 is 15 residues long. CDR3 nucleotides: TGTGCCAGCAGCTTAGATAGGGGCGCGGGAAACACCATATATTTT. Translating it yields CASSLDRGAGNTIYF.

This chain joins TRBV12-1 and TRBJ1-2; the table's D call TRBD1 went unverified against the DNA. TRBV12-1 is reported as a pseudogene. The CDR3 runs 15 residues. The CDR3 region is CASSSGQAEIYGYTF. The CDR3 DNA follows: TGTGCCAGCAGCTCCGGACAGGCTGAAATTTATGGCTACACCTTC.

The CDR3 region has the DNA TGTGCCAGCAGTCCCCGGGACAGATTGATTTATAGCAATCAGCCCCAGCATTTT. The encoded protein is CASSPRDRLIYSNQPQHF. The genes are TRBV6-2 or TRBV6-3 and TRBJ1-5, with 7 bases fitting TRBD1. Germline lookup yields CDR1 MNHEY and CDR2 SVGEGT. Trimming at V came to 5 bases and at J to 0 bases, leaving 13 bases not matched to a gene. CDR3 length: 18 residues.

There are a few counts of this clone. The chain is built from TRBV7-8 and TRBJ2-1; either TRBD1 or TRBD2 may fit D (5 bases each). The V gene's germline CDR1 is SGHVS and CDR2 FQNEAQ. With 0 bases removed from V and 0 bases from J, the gap between germline ends came to 12 bases. The CDR3 consists of 17 residues. Here the CDR3 DNA reads TGTGCCAGCAGCTTAGCGGGGGTTCCGGCCTCCTACAATGAGCAGTTCTTC. Its translation is CASSLAGVPASYNEQFF.